The T cell receptor beta chain under discussion was sequenced for a study of response to subunit inactivated influenza vaccine. TCRdb processed the RT-PCR reads anew with MiXCR; each CDR3 protein has one entry. The sample holds 590,000 or so distinct CDR3 sequences, less than 15% seen once. Study conclusions and caveats: Authors suggested each seasonal influenza vaccination recruits few new T cells.

Germline V gene lookup returns CDR1 SGHAT and CDR2 FQNNGV. This CDR3 contains 22 residues. With 4 bases clipped from V and 1 base from J, the junction kept 21 bases outside the gene matches. For this clonotype: Antigen unknown.

This TCR was sampled from a middle-aged man who received an inactivated influenza vaccine. The starting material was PBMCs from blood, obtained around 15 days before vaccination. V usage is TRBV11-2 and J usage is TRBJ2-1; 11 nucleotides align to TRBD2. CDR3 amino acids: CASSSRLAGPGRSPRSYNEQFF. The CDR3 DNA reads TGTGCCAGCAGCTCTAGACTAGCGGGACCAGGTCGGAGCCCCAGATCCTACAATGAGCAGTTCTTC. The full variable domain, with the rest looked up from reference TRBV11-2 and TRBJ2-1, is EAGVAQSPRYKIIEKRQSVAFWCNPISGHATLYWYQQILGQGPKLLIQFQNNGVVDDSQLPKDRFSAERLKGVDSTLKIQPAKLEDSAVYLCASSSRLAGPGRSPRSYNEQFFGPGTRLTVL.